Following are 11 T cell receptor beta chains from one sample sequenced in a study of response to subunit inactivated influenza vaccine. One entry per CDR3 protein, called by TCRdb with MiXCR from the RT-PCR reads. Altogether a few hundred thousand distinct CDR3 sequences are present, less than 15% being singletons, with the ten largest covering 11%. The source material was PBMCs from blood, sampled roughly 12 days after vaccination. The source is a man aged 45-65 years who received an inactivated influenza vaccine.

This chain uses TRBV5-6 with TRBJ1-1; no definite D call. Trimming stripped 3 bases from V and 1 base from J, with 13 bases between. The CDR3 runs to 15 residues. Per germline, CDR1 SGHDT and CDR2 YYEEEE. The DNA of the CDR3 is TGTGCCAGCAGCTCTAGGGTGCGCCAGAACACTGAAGCTTTCTTT. This translates into CASSSRVRQNTEAFF.

This clonotype is a singleton in its sample. The J gene is TRBJ1-2, the V gene TRBV18; D is perhaps TRBD1 (5 bases). This CDR3 is 15 amino acids long. Germline-derived CDR1 and CDR2 are KGHSH and LQKENI. The V and J ends lost 3 bases and 3 bases respectively, with 14 bases between them. The CDR3 region has the DNA TGTGCCAGCTCACCCTCGACGGGGCCGGACTATGGCTACACCTTC. It yields the protein CASSPSTGPDYGYTF.

The chain links TRBV23-1 to TRBJ2-1; 9 bases fit TRBD1. TRBV23-1 is sorted into the ORF group, with uncertain function. The CDR3 length is 12 residues. V was clipped by 4 bases and J by 14 bases; unmatched bases: 6. CDR3 DNA: TGCGCCAGCAGTCTTGGACAGGGGTTGAAGTTCTTC. As protein: CASSLGQGLKFF.

The rearrangement joins TRBV5-1 to TRBJ2-7; 11 nucleotides match TRBD2. Germline assignment: CDR1 SGHRS and CDR2 YFSETQ. This CDR3 comprises 16 residues. The V gene end was trimmed by 0 bases and the J gene end by 3 bases; junction bases not matched to a gene: 5. In DNA form, the CDR3 reads TGCGCCAGCAGCTTGGGTCCTAGCGGGGGGTTCTACGAGCAGTACTTC. This codes for CASSLGPSGGFYEQYF.

The table lists this clonotype with a few counts. The V gene is TRBV5-5, the J gene TRBJ1-5; D not resolved. The CDR3 spans 14 residues. CDR1 SGHKS and CDR2 YYEKEE come from the germline V gene (reference sequence). Trimming took off 0 bases at V and 7 bases at J, with 11 bases between the two ends. For the CDR3, the DNA is TGTGCCAGCAGCTTGGAGTCCAGTGCCCAGCCCCAGCATTTT. Translated, it gives CASSLESSAQPQHF.

This clonotype was seen many times. The J gene is TRBJ2-1, the V gene TRBV29-1, with TRBD2 as a possible D gene (5 bases). Trimming cost V 7 bases and J 9 bases, with 16 bases left between them. The germline V gene encodes CDR1 SQVTM and CDR2 ANQGSEA. This CDR3 is built from 12 residues. CDR3 nucleotide sequence: TGCAGCGCCGAGTCGTTAGCGATTGAGCAGTTCTTC. Translation gives CSAESLAIEQFF.

This clonotype showed up just a few times. V gene TRBV5-1 combines with J gene TRBJ2-7; D may correspond to TRBD1 or TRBD2 (5 bases each). Trimming left V 4 bases short and J 3 bases short, with 11 bases between. Germline V CDR1 and CDR2: SGHRS, YFSETQ. This CDR3 spans 13 amino acids. The CDR3 bases are TGCGCCAGCAGCCGACTGGGGGACTACGAGCAGTACTTC. Its translation: CASSRLGDYEQYF.

Only a few counts were recorded for this clonotype. This chain connects TRBV6-6 to TRBJ1-3; 8 positions match TRBD1. Germline CDR1 and CDR2: MNHNY and SVGAGI (reference sequence). J lost 8 bases, V lost 7 bases, and 7 bases had no gene match. The CDR3 contains 13 residues. The CDR3, as DNA: TGTGCCAGCAACGACAGGGGAGGGGACACCATATATTTT. Its translation is CASNDRGGDTIYF.

The chain carries TRBV6-5 and TRBJ2-7; no clear D gene. Germline V lookup: CDR1 MNHEY, CDR2 SVGAGI. This CDR3 is built from 14 residues. Trimming took off 0 bases at V and 3 bases at J, with 9 bases between the two ends. The CDR3 region has the DNA TGTGCCAGCAGTTACTCAATAAACAGCTACGAGCAGTACTTC. Encoded protein: CASSYSINSYEQYF.

A few counts support this clonotype. The rearrangement links TRBV20-1 to TRBJ1-2, with a weak D call TRBD1 (6 bases). V was clipped by 5 bases and J by 10 bases, with 23 bases between them. The length of the CDR3 is 14 residues. Germline assignment: CDR1 DFQATT and CDR2 SNEGSKA (reference sequence). The CDR3 DNA sequence: TGCAGTGCTTTGTCACAGGGTCTGGCAGCAACCTACACCTTC. Protein product: CSALSQGLAATYTF.

This clonotype was recorded at least ten times. This rearrangement joins TRBV6-2 or TRBV6-3 to TRBJ2-7, with a weak D call TRBD2 (5 bases). This CDR3 has 15 amino acids. V lost 7 bases and J lost 0, with 16 bases in between. Germline values: CDR1 MNHEY, CDR2 SVGEGT. CDR3 loop: CASKSRTLSSYEQYF. Here the CDR3 DNA reads TGTGCCAGCAAATCAAGGACTCTGAGCTCCTACGAGCAGTACTTC.